This TCR beta chain was captured in a study of blood T cell repertoires in COVID-19 (dated by TCRdb to the early 2020s). General notes on the study: Collaborator samples came from the United States, Italy and Spain and covered acute and convalescent phases of COVID-19. The prospective study material was composed of cDNA or gDNA derived from T cells, B-cell-depleted T cells, or PBMCs. Where available, HLA class I and class II types were taken from metadata supplied by the sample provider and were not determined by assay-based typing. A freely available public database, intended as a resource for researchers studying the immune response to SARS-CoV-2, is where the repertoires were released. The samples were drawn from two sources: the first 160 participants of the ongoing ImmuneRACE study, and 950 to 1,500 subjects contributed by 6 global collaborators. Sample metadata almost always included a de-identified subject ID, COVID-19 status, age in years and sex. Subjects who had been exposed to COVID-19, were actively infected with it, or had recovered from it provided the deeply sampled blood TCRbeta repertoires that made up the dataset.

One collaborating source in Seattle enrolled patients while the patients were actively infected and followed the patients over time throughout the course of disease. Each collaborating institution followed its own protocols to collect whole blood in K2EDTA tubes. For TCRbeta analysis, collaborators shipped samples as frozen whole blood, isolated PBMCs, or DNA extracted from either of those sample types. The germline V gene sets CDR1 to LGHNA and CDR2 to YSLEER. CDR3 length: 13 amino acids, cysteine to phenylalanine. Kept here is only the CDR3 DNA, which spans 39 bases and is read in frame from base 1. V was cut back by 5 bases and J by 1 base, leaving a gap of 8 bases between them. The study at large found these results: The amount of clinical and demographic metadata varied by source and participant and was provided uncurated.

With regard to this clone: Its binding antigen is unknown. Base qualities are missing; no much larger clone stands one base away.

TCRbeta CDR3 regions were amplified from genomic DNA by means of the immunoSEQ Assay, a bias-controlled multiplex PCR. From the authors' description of their analysis: The number of nucleated cells in each sample was estimated by amplification of reference gene primers within the assay. To quantify the absolute abundance of each unique TCRbeta CDR3 rearrangement, sequence reads were collapsed and filtered. For each sample, productive Simpson clonality was calculated as the square root of Simpson's diversity index over productive rearrangements. Entries here come from immuneACCESS through TCRdb and include only in-frame sequences with V and J called. Some clones fail to appear in such tables; in the studies checked, an unresolved V gene covers under half of the shortfall, and the cause of the remainder is unknown. That table is the source of V, J and clone size, and D and trimming were worked out from the DNA. This sample holds about 260,000 clones; 75% to 95% were observed only once. Together, the top ten hold around 2.5% of the sample.

The source of this sequence is a person between 18 and 30 years old with COVID-19, enrolled during active disease. The chain is assembled from TRBV4-3 and TRBJ1-1; the D gene identity is not certain. The sample was peripheral blood. CDR3 loop: CASSYGGNTEAFF. The nucleotide sequence is given as TGCGCCAGCAGCTACGGAGGGAACACTGAAGCTTTCTTT.